The next 6 T cell receptor beta chains were all read from a single sample in a study of blood T cells in healthy people across ages. A second 7 to 11 cycle PCR used barcoded and J-beta primers. TCRdb re-called the 5' RACE reads with MiXCR, one entry per CDR3 protein. The table shows about a million distinct CDR3 sequences, with around two fifths occurring only once. Sequencing used blood. Every receptor here comes from a man in his late teens or twenties in good health.

This clonotype showed up just a few times. The chain carries TRBV6-2 or TRBV6-3 and TRBJ1-2; D ambiguous. Per the germline V gene, CDR1 is MNHEY and CDR2 is SVGEGT. The CDR3 extends over 12 amino acids. V was clipped by 8 bases and J by 6 bases, with 13 bases between them. CDR3 amino acids: CASAAPGDGYTF. The CDR3 DNA reads as TGTGCCAGCGCCGCCCCGGGCGATGGCTACACCTTC.

The J gene is TRBJ2-7, the V gene TRBV5-1; 8 bases map to TRBD1. TRBJ2-4 matches the DNA end more closely, so the J call is doubtful. From germline, CDR1 is SGHRS and CDR2 YFSETQ. This CDR3 is built from 14 residues. CDR3 sequence: CASSGRGRDSIQYF. The DNA of the CDR3 is TGCGCCAGCAGCGGCAGGGGGCGCGACAGCATTCAGTACTTC.

Comments on this clonotype: Relative to the germline gene, one junction end is altered; a read error may explain this. The CDR3 sequence: CVSSRNMNTEAFF. DNA of the CDR3: TGTGTCAGCAGTCGGAACATGAACACTGAAGCTTTCTTT. The chain carries TRBV6-6 and TRBJ1-1, with unresolved D. Germline CDR1 MNHNY, CDR2 SVGAGI (reference sequence). The CDR3 loop spans 13 amino acids.

The J gene is TRBJ1-1, the V gene TRBV6-7, with 9 bases matching TRBD1. TRBV6-7 is placed among ORFs of uncertain function. The V segment lost 2 bases and the J segment 2 bases; nucleotides outside the gene matches: 6. The CDR3 is 16 amino acids. The CDR3 sequence: CASSYARQGVNTEAFF. The DNA of the CDR3 is TGTGCCAGCAGTTACGCCCGACAGGGGGTAAACACTGAAGCTTTCTTT.

This clonotype was recorded many times. The chain links TRBV20-1 to TRBJ2-7, with D possibly being TRBD1 (6 bases). Germline V lookup: CDR1 DFQATT, CDR2 SNEGSKA (reference sequence). V lost 0 bases, J lost 0 bases, and 21 bases lay in between. CDR3 length: 18 amino acids. As DNA, the CDR3 is TGCAGTGCTAGAGATCAGGGTTCAGTGACAGGCAACTCCTACGAGCAGTACTTC. This codes for CSARDQGSVTGNSYEQYF.

This clonotype was seen more than once but under ten times. The CDR3 region is CSVASGGAKNIQYF. In DNA form, the CDR3 reads TGCAGCGTTGCGAGTGGGGGAGCCAAAAACATTCAGTACTTC. The gene calls are TRBV29-1 and TRBJ2-4; either TRBD1 or TRBD2 may supply D (5 bases each). The CDR3 is made up of 14 amino acids. Germline CDR1 reads SQVTM; CDR2 reads ANQGSEA. V shed 4 bases and J shed 0 bases, with 10 bases lying between them.